This T cell receptor (beta chain) was recovered during a study of T cells in Graves' hyperthyroidism and ophthalmopathy. For the study at large: Prior to any treatment, at the point of initial diagnosis, peripheral blood was collected.

CDR1 and CDR2 from the germline V gene are MNHEY and SVGEGT. The V and J ends lost 7 bases and 5 bases respectively, with 14 bases between them. The CDR3 sequence is 13 residues long. This clonotype was found once. RNA transcripts served as the template for amplifying TCR beta CDR3 regions. The study used the HTBI primer set for a first-round RT-PCR of the TCR CDR3. TCRdb re-analysed the multiplex PCR reads in MiXCR, keeping a single row per CDR3 protein. This table holds some 510,000 distinct CDR3 sequences, about 20% found once. Over 18 months, lack of ophthalmopathy progression marked Graves' hyperthyroidism as stable.

The sequence derives from a man aged 18 to 29 with Graves' hyperthyroidism. Sequenced: blood. J is TRBJ2-5 and V is TRBV6-2 or TRBV6-3; tentative D call: TRBD2 (5 bases). DNA of the CDR3: TGTGCCAGCAACGGGAATGTAAAGGAGACCCAGTACTTC. This encodes CASNGNVKETQYF.